Listed below are T cell receptor beta chains from one sample, sequenced in a study of blood T cell repertoires in COVID-19. TCRdb keeps only in-frame clones here, not all; method: immunoSEQ multiplex PCR. Of hundreds of thousands of clones listed, approximately 83% were seen once; the top ten hold approximately 7.4%. The sample comprised peripheral blood. These receptor sequences come from a woman aged 45-59 years with acute or convalescent COVID-19. CDR3s include the opening cysteine and the closing phenylalanine or tryptophan. D genes are given only for firm matches. A row's size may be missing; if present it is once, few, many or a size class.

v_call	j_call	d_call	clone_size	cdr3_aa	cdr3_nt
TRBV6-2/TRBV6-3	TRBJ1-5	TRBD1	once	CASSTQGKNQPQHF	TGTGCCAGCAGCACACAGGGGAAAAATCAGCCCCAGCATTTT
TRBV9	TRBJ1-4	TRBD1	-	CASSGTSGGEKLFF	TGTGCCAGCAGCGGAACCTCAGGGGGGGAAAAACTGTTTTTT
TRBV28	TRBJ2-2	TRBD1	-	CASRGTGVTGELFF	TGTGCCAGCAGAGGGACAGGTGTAACCGGGGAGCTGTTTTTT
TRBV4-1	TRBJ1-5	-	-	CASSLLEANQPQHF	TGCGCCAGCAGCCTATTGGAGGCGAATCAGCCCCAGCATTTT
TRBV9	TRBJ2-1	-	once	CASSVVPENYNEQFF	TGTGCCAGCAGCGTAGTTCCAGAAAACTACAATGAGCAGTTCTTC
TRBV3-1/TRBV3-2	TRBJ2-7	-	-	CASSQDFGTLSGEQYF	TGTGCCAGCAGCCAAGATTTCGGGACTCTATCGGGGGAGCAGTACTTC
TRBV6-6	TRBJ2-1	-	-	CAHREPYNEQFF	TGTGCCCATAGGGAGCCCTACAATGAGCAGTTCTTC
TRBV7-9	TRBJ1-2	-	-	CASSSGSNGAYGYTF	TGTGCCAGCAGCTCCGGGTCCAATGGAGCCTATGGCTACACCTTC
TRBV24-1	TRBJ2-3	-	-	CATGPGNTQYF	TGTGCCACCGGGCCCGGGAATACGCAGTATTTT
TRBV30	TRBJ1-5	TRBD1	-	CAWSIGQGGQPQHF	TGTGCCTGGAGTATCGGACAGGGGGGTCAGCCCCAGCATTTT
TRBV9	TRBJ1-2	-	-	CASSVQQGYGYTF	TGTGCCAGCAGCGTACAACAGGGCTATGGCTACACCTTC
TRBV4-3	TRBJ1-1	-	-	CASSQGHEGLAAFF	TGCGCCAGCAGCCAAGGACACGAGGGTTTGGCGGCTTTCTTT
TRBV2	TRBJ2-7	TRBD2	-	CASSEAIGGTPF	TGTGCCAGCAGTGAAGCTATCGGGGGGACCCCTTTC
TRBV19	TRBJ1-5	TRBD1	-	CASSPDRDGLPQHF	TGTGCCAGTAGTCCAGACAGGGATGGTCTGCCCCAGCATTTT
TRBV24-1	TRBJ1-2	TRBD1	once	CATSARTGYGYTF	TGCGCCACCAGTGCCCGGACAGGCTATGGCTACACCTTC
TRBV5-6	TRBJ1-1	-	-	CASNFINTEAFF	TGTGCCAGCAACTTTATTAACACTGAAGCTTTCTTT
TRBV2	TRBJ1-2	-	-	CASRLGGLYGYTF	TGTGCCAGTCGGCTGGGCGGACTTTATGGCTACACCTTC
TRBV5-1	TRBJ1-1	-	-	CASSLGPNTEAFF	TGCGCCAGCAGCCTGGGGCCTAACACTGAAGCTTTCTTT
TRBV5-6	TRBJ2-7	TRBD1	few	CASRSQGQEYEQYF	TGTGCCAGCCGCTCACAGGGGCAGGAATACGAGCAGTACTTC
TRBV25-1	TRBJ2-5	-	-	CASSEGIQTETQYF	TGTGCCAGCAGTGAAGGAATACAGACGGAGACCCAGTACTTC
TRBV5-1	TRBJ1-5	TRBD1	-	CASSLGQGTQPQHF	TGCGCCAGCAGCTTGGGACAGGGCACTCAGCCCCAGCATTTT
TRBV4-3	TRBJ2-3	TRBD2	once	CASSQDTGGLSDTQYF	TGCGCCAGCAGCCAAGATACGGGGGGGCTATCAGATACGCAGTATTTT
TRBV6-2/TRBV6-3	TRBJ2-5	-	-	CASSYSVQGSRTQYF	TGTGCCAGCAGTTACTCGGTTCAGGGATCAAGGACCCAGTACTTC
TRBV3-1/TRBV3-2	TRBJ1-3	-	-	CASSQLGRLSSGNTIYF	TGTGCCAGCAGCCAACTAGGGAGACTGAGCTCTGGAAACACCATATATTTT
TRBV9	TRBJ2-2	TRBD2	-	CASSPRAGEITGELFF	TGTGCCAGCAGCCCTCGTGCGGGGGAAATCACCGGGGAGCTGTTTTTT
TRBV25-1	TRBJ1-4	-	-	CASSPVRGTNEKLFF	TGTGCCAGCAGCCCTGTCCGGGGTACTAATGAAAAACTGTTTTTT
TRBV23-1	TRBJ1-2	-	once	CASSARANYGYTF	TGCGCCAGCAGCGCCAGGGCCAACTATGGCTACACCTTC
TRBV4-1	TRBJ2-7	-	few	CASSRTVSYEQYF	TGCGCCAGCAGCCGGACAGTCTCCTACGAGCAGTACTTC
TRBV11-2	TRBJ1-2	-	-	CASSLTELNGYTF	TGTGCCAGCAGCTTAACAGAGTTAAATGGCTACACCTTC
TRBV4-1	TRBJ1-1	TRBD1	-	CASSTRTGEATEAFF	TGCGCCAGCAGCACCCGGACAGGCGAGGCCACTGAAGCTTTCTTT
TRBV6-5	TRBJ2-1	TRBD2	-	CASSYGLAEYNEQFF	TGTGCCAGCAGTTACGGACTAGCGGAGTACAATGAGCAGTTCTTC
TRBV2	TRBJ1-5	-	-	CASSERSGDINQPQHF	TGTGCCAGCAGTGAAAGGAGTGGGGACATCAATCAGCCCCAGCATTTT
TRBV5-1	TRBJ2-1	-	-	CASSQDRSSYNEQFF	TGCGCCAGCAGCCAAGACAGAAGCTCCTACAATGAGCAGTTCTTC
TRBV5-6	TRBJ1-2	-	few	CASSPRGGGYGYTF	TGTGCCAGCAGCCCGCGGGGGGGCGGGTATGGCTACACCTTC
TRBV30	TRBJ1-1	-	-	CAWSDLGLGGTEAFF	TGTGCCTGGAGTGACCTCGGACTAGGGGGCACTGAAGCTTTCTTT
TRBV15	TRBJ1-4	-	-	CATSSIGQGNEKLFF	TGTGCCACCAGCAGCATAGGGCAGGGTAACGAAAAACTGTTTTTT
TRBV19	TRBJ2-3	-	-	CASSIGAGGTDTQYF	TGTGCCAGTAGTATCGGGGCAGGGGGCACAGATACGCAGTATTTT
TRBV28	TRBJ1-1	-	few	CASSLVTTSGRTEAFF	TGTGCCAGCAGTTTGGTTACGACGTCGGGGAGGACTGAAGCTTTCTTT
TRBV5-1	TRBJ1-1	TRBD1	many	CASSLGQATEAFF	TGCGCCAGCAGCTTAGGACAGGCCACTGAAGCTTTCTTT
TRBV5-1	TRBJ1-1	-	-	CASSLIRGGTEAFF	TGCGCCAGCAGCTTGATCAGGGGAGGGACTGAAGCTTTCTTT
TRBV5-1	TRBJ2-3	TRBD1	-	CASSGQGADTQYF	TGCGCCAGCAGCGGGCAGGGGGCAGATACGCAGTATTTT
TRBV18	TRBJ2-7	TRBD1	once	CASSPPGRGNYEQYF	TGTGCCAGCTCACCCCCGGGCAGGGGGAATTACGAGCAGTACTTC
TRBV25-1	TRBJ1-6	TRBD1	few	CASSGGQGRSPLHF	TGTGCCAGCAGTGGGGGACAGGGCCGATCACCCCTCCACTTT
TRBV29-1	TRBJ1-5	-	-	CSVGREVQPQHF	TGCAGCGTTGGGAGGGAGGTACAGCCCCAGCATTTT
TRBV3-1/TRBV3-2	TRBJ1-6	-	-	CAVRLITYNSPLHF	TGTGCCGTCCGGTTAATAACCTATAATTCACCCCTCCACTTT
TRBV5-4	TRBJ2-7	TRBD2	-	CASSVSGRKAHEQYF	TGTGCCAGCAGCGTTAGCGGGAGGAAGGCCCACGAGCAGTACTTC
TRBV3-1/TRBV3-2	TRBJ2-7	TRBD2	-	CASSPTSGSSYEQYF	TGTGCCAGCAGTCCAACTAGCGGGAGCTCCTACGAGCAGTACTTC
TRBV6-2/TRBV6-3	TRBJ1-4	-	-	CASSHQQEGRNEKLFF	TGTGCCAGCAGCCACCAACAGGAGGGAAGGAATGAAAAACTGTTTTTT
TRBV19	TRBJ1-5	TRBD1	-	CASSMRGLGNQPQHF	TGTGCCAGTAGTATGAGGGGGCTTGGCAATCAGCCCCAGCATTTT
TRBV24-1	TRBJ2-7	TRBD1	few	CATSDLDRGNSYEQYF	TGTGCCACCAGTGATTTGGACAGGGGGAATTCCTACGAGCAGTACTTC
TRBV6-5	TRBJ1-2	-	-	CASSYQGRGGYTF	TGTGCCAGCAGTTACCAGGGCCGGGGGGGCTACACCTTC
TRBV20-1	TRBJ2-7	-	-	CSARYGSEQYF	TGCAGTGCTAGATACGGGTCCGAGCAGTACTTC
TRBV10-1	TRBJ2-3	TRBD2	-	CASRDLTGTSGSTDTQYF	TGCGCCAGCAGGGATCTAACCGGGACTAGCGGTAGCACAGATACGCAGTATTTT